The 5 T cell receptor beta chains presented below share a single source sample, sequenced in a study of blood T cell repertoires in COVID-19. Assay used: immunoSEQ multiplex PCR; TCRdb lists only in-frame clones, some missing. The repertoire holds approximately 160,000 clones, 70% to 90% seen once, with 7.5% to 8.5% in the top ten. Sample: peripheral blood. The receptors shown here come from a woman aged 60 to 75 with COVID-19, enrolled during active disease.

V usage is TRBV11-2 and J usage is TRBJ1-1, with 7 bases identical to TRBD1. The V gene end was trimmed by 1 base and the J gene end by 7 bases; junction bases not matched to a gene: 12. Germline CDR1 SGHAT, CDR2 FQNNGV. The CDR3 length is 16 residues. CDR3 nucleotides: TGTGCCAGCAGCTTAGGGTGGGCAGGGGGGCATCGTGAAGCTTTCTTT. It encodes CASSLGWAGGHREAFF.

The chain has TRBV18 and TRBJ2-4; TRBD2 agrees at 7 bases. The CDR3 has 16 residues. CDR1 KGHSH and CDR2 LQKENI come from the germline V gene. The J segment lost 1 base and the V segment lost 0 bases, leaving 3 bases of the junction unmatched. CDR3 sequence reads: CASSPPNGRAKNIQYF. The CDR3 region has the DNA TGTGCCAGCTCACCACCGAACGGGAGGGCCAAAAACATTCAGTACTTC.

J is TRBJ2-1 and V is TRBV11-2, with D uncertain. Trimming took off 7 bases at V and 3 bases at J, with 10 bases between the two ends. The CDR3 is 13 residues long. From germline, CDR1 is SGHAT and CDR2 FQNNGV. CDR3 DNA sequence: TGTGCCAGCAAAAACTCCCTCTACAATGAGCAGTTCTTC. This sequence encodes CASKNSLYNEQFF. Supplemented by reference TRBV11-2 and TRBJ2-1, the full variable domain reads EAGVAQSPRYKIIEKRQSVAFWCNPISGHATLYWYQQILGQGPKLLIQFQNNGVVDDSQLPKDRFSAERLKGVDSTLKIQPAKLEDSAVYLCASKNSLYNEQFFGPGTRLTVL.

The chain uses TRBV5-6 and TRBJ1-5, with D possibly being TRBD1 (5 bases). Germline CDR1 is SGHDT and CDR2 is YYEEEE. Deletions cut 1 base from V and 7 bases from J, with 18 bases between. This CDR3 contains 16 residues. As DNA, the CDR3 is TGTGCCAGCAGCTTGAGGCTAGGGGTCGGGCAACAGCCCCAGCATTTT. Translating gives CASSLRLGVGQQPQHF.

The rearrangement links TRBV19 to TRBJ1-2; 8 positions agree with TRBD1. Germline lookup yields CDR1 LNHDA and CDR2 SQIVND (reference sequence). Germline trimming cut 4 bases from V and 4 bases from J; bases unmatched to any gene: 8. The CDR3 has 15 amino acids. The CDR3: CASSTQTGAGYGYTF. For the CDR3, the DNA is TGTGCCAGTAGTACTCAGACAGGGGCTGGCTATGGCTACACCTTC.